This T cell receptor (beta chain) was sequenced for a study of blood T cell repertoires in COVID-19. Study summary: Italy, Spain and the United States were the sources of the convalescent and acute COVID-19 samples. The analysed material was cDNA or gDNA that came from T cells, B-cell-depleted T cells, or PBMCs.

Authors' methods: How many nucleated cells were present was estimated from reference gene primer amplification. Sequencing used immunoSEQ multiplex PCR; TCRdb keeps in-frame clones, though not all of them. V, J and clone size are taken as reported in that table, and D and trimming were inferred from the DNA itself. This table holds approximately 180,000 clones, about 85% found once. Germline-derived CDR1 and CDR2 are SGHRS and YFSETQ. The CDR3 has 15 residues. The ends were cut back, 0 bases at V and 8 bases at J, with 15 bases in the middle. This TCR was recovered from a man aged 55 to 69 with active or convalescent COVID-19. The rearrangement links TRBV5-1 to TRBJ2-1; D might be TRBD1 (6 bases). The sample consisted of peripheral blood. CDR3 coding DNA: TGCGCCAGCAGCTTGGCCGGGGCAGGGGTTGATGAGCAGTTCTTC. It codes for CASSLAGAGVDEQFF. Combining the CDR3 with reference TRBV5-1 and TRBJ2-1 gives the whole variable domain KAGVTQTPRYLIKTRGQQVTLSCSPISGHRSVSWYQQTPGQGLQFLFEYFSETQRNKGNFPGRFSGRQFSNSRSEMNVSTLELGDSALYLCASSLAGAGVDEQFFGPGTRLTVL.